The 29 T cell receptor beta chains below were found in one sample sequenced in a study of blood T cell repertoires in COVID-19. Clones were read by immunoSEQ multiplex PCR, and TCRdb kept only the in-frame ones, dropping some. The sample yields hundreds of thousands of clones, about 87% seen once. Sequencing used PBMCs or T cells enriched from blood (not recorded which). These receptors all come from a woman in her forties or fifties who had recovered from COVID-19.

This clone was recorded only once. J is TRBJ1-2 and V is TRBV28; TRBD1 is a possible D gene (5 bases). The CDR3 is made up of 13 amino acids. Trimming removed 6 bases from V and 0 bases from J, with 8 bases in between. Germline CDR1 MDHEN, CDR2 SYDVKM. In DNA form, the CDR3 reads TGTGCCAGCAGCACCAGGGCTAACTATGGCTACACCTTC. Amino acids: CASSTRANYGYTF.

The rearrangement joins TRBV7-2 to TRBJ1-1; 8 nucleotides agree with TRBD1. Germline-derived CDR1 and CDR2 are SGHTA and FQGNSA. The CDR3 loop spans 15 amino acids. The junction had 8 bases not matched to a gene; V was cut back by 3 bases and J by 5 bases. The CDR3 bases are TGTGCCAGCAGCTTCAGCCTGACAGGGGTTACTGAAGCTTTCTTT. Translating it yields CASSFSLTGVTEAFF.

The V call is TRBV21-1, the J call TRBJ1-4. TRBV21-1 is an annotated pseudogene. The CDR3 is 13 residues long. CDR3 region: CANPSGINEKLFF. CDR3 DNA sequence: TGTGCCAACCCGTCGGGGATCAATGAAAAACTGTTTTTT.

This sequence joins TRBV11-3 and TRBJ2-1; 7 bases are a match to TRBD1. V lost 5 bases and J lost 7; bases outside the gene matches: 8. The CDR3 spans 14 residues. From germline, CDR1 is SGHNT and CDR2 YENEEA. In DNA form, the CDR3 reads TGTGCCAGCAGCCCGCCAGACAGGGAAAATGAGCAGTTCTTC. It encodes CASSPPDRENEQFF.

The chain recombines TRBV6-1 with TRBJ1-2; 9 bases fit TRBD1. This CDR3 spans 18 amino acids. The ends lost 3 bases at V and 7 bases at J; junction bases unmatched: 18. Germline CDR1 reads MNHNS; CDR2 reads SASEGT. DNA of the CDR3: TGTGCCAGCAGTGATAAAGTCACAGGGGGCTACTATCTTGGTGGCTACACCTTC. Translating it yields CASSDKVTGGYYLGGYTF.

This chain uses TRBV19 with TRBJ1-2, with 10 bases aligning to TRBD1. The germline V gene encodes CDR1 LNHDA and CDR2 SQIVND (reference sequence). CDR3 length: 13 amino acids. Germline trimming cut 6 bases from V and 7 bases from J; bases unmatched to any gene: 5. CDR3 nucleotides: TGTGCCAGTAGCCGACAGGGGGCTCGTGGCTACACCTTC. It yields the protein CASSRQGARGYTF.

The rearrangement joins TRBV12-3 or TRBV12-4 to TRBJ2-7; D is possibly TRBD1 (6 bases). Between the trimmed V and J ends, which lost 0 bases and 7 bases, there was a span of 7 bases. The CDR3 runs to 12 residues. CDR3: CASSLAGAEQYF. In DNA, the CDR3 is TGTGCCAGCAGTTTAGCGGGGGCTGAGCAGTACTTC.

This rearrangement joins TRBV18 to TRBJ2-5; weak D call: TRBD2 (6 bases). This CDR3 has 15 amino acids. Germline loops: CDR1 KGHSH, CDR2 LQKENI. Trimming pared 1 base from V and 2 bases from J, leaving 11 bases between. CDR3: CASSPRAGRQETQYF. In nucleotides, the CDR3 is TGTGCCAGCTCACCACGGGCGGGGAGGCAAGAGACCCAGTACTTC. Using reference TRBV18 and TRBJ2-5 for the parts outside the CDR3, the full variable domain is NAGVMQNPRHLVRRRGQEARLRCSPMKGHSHVYWYRQLPEEGLKFMVYLQKENIIDESGMPKERFSAEFPKEGPSILRIQQVVRGDSAAYFCASSPRAGRQETQYFGPGTRLLVL.

The chain couples TRBV10-1 to TRBJ2-7; 7 bases are a match to TRBD1. CDR1 is WNHNN, CDR2 SYGVQD, per germline (reference sequence). V trimming: 0 bases; J trimming: 1 base; junction bases outside the gene matches: 3. CDR3 length equals 15 residues. The CDR3 bases are TGCGCCAGCAGTGAGTCGGGGGACAGTTCCTACGAGCAGTACTTC. Amino acids: CASSESGDSSYEQYF.

The gene calls are TRBV7-3 and TRBJ2-1, with TRBD1 matching 7 bases. Germline V gene sequence: CDR1 SGHTA, CDR2 FQGTGA. The CDR3 runs 18 residues. V shed 2 bases, J shed 0 bases, and the junction held 10 bases outside the gene matches. CDR3 protein: CASSLHRGFASSYNEQFF. CDR3 bases: TGTGCCAGCAGCTTACACAGGGGCTTTGCCAGCTCCTACAATGAGCAGTTCTTC. The complete variable domain, with remaining parts taken from reference TRBV7-3 and TRBJ2-1, reads GAGVSQTPSNKVTEKGKYVELRCDPISGHTALYWYRQSLGQGPEFLIYFQGTGAADDSGLPNDRFFAVRPEGSVSTLKIQRTERGDSAVYLCASSLHRGFASSYNEQFFGPGTRLTVL.

The chain is built from TRBV27 and TRBJ2-1; a weak D match, TRBD2 (5 bases). Germline CDR1 MNHEY, CDR2 SMNVEV (reference sequence). The CDR3 contains 17 residues. V dropped 0 bases and J dropped 6 bases, with 18 bases sitting between them. CDR3 region: CASSLSGGFPLANEQFF. CDR3 DNA: TGTGCCAGCAGTTTATCTGGCGGTTTTCCTCTAGCCAATGAGCAGTTCTTC.

The J gene is TRBJ1-4, the V gene TRBV6-5; TRBD1 aligns across 8 bases. The CDR3 loop spans 13 amino acids. In germline, CDR1 is MNHEY, CDR2 SVGAGI. With 7 bases clipped from V and 11 bases from J, the junction kept 9 bases outside the gene matches. The CDR3 here is CASTGTGPGKLFF. The CDR3 DNA reads as TGTGCCAGCACCGGGACAGGCCCAGGTAAACTGTTTTTT.

The chain joins TRBV19 to TRBJ1-2, with TRBD1 matching 7 bases. V was clipped by 3 bases and J by 4 bases; unmatched bases: 8. The CDR3 has 15 amino acids. Germline CDR1 and CDR2: LNHDA and SQIVND (reference sequence). The CDR3 reads CASSMAAGGTYGYTF. CDR3 DNA sequence: TGTGCCAGTAGTATGGCGGCAGGGGGGACCTATGGCTACACCTTC.

Here the CDR3 reads CAWSGHPNTEAFF. CDR3 in DNA: TGTGCCTGGTCAGGGCATCCGAACACTGAAGCTTTCTTT. V and J are TRBV30 and TRBJ1-1, with a weak D call TRBD1 (5 bases). CDR1 GTSNPN and CDR2 SVGIG come from the germline V gene (reference sequence). Trimming stripped 5 bases from V and 1 base from J, with 11 bases between. This CDR3 has 13 amino acids.

The rearrangement joins TRBV9 to TRBJ1-2, with D tentatively TRBD1 (5 bases). Per the germline V gene, CDR1 is SGDLS and CDR2 is YYNGEE. The CDR3 consists of 12 residues. V was cut by 1 base and J by 6 bases, with 7 bases left in between. The DNA for the CDR3 is TGTGCCAGCAGCGTAACAGGAGATGGCTACACCTTC. Translating gives CASSVTGDGYTF.

The genes are TRBV19 and TRBJ1-2; tentative D call: TRBD1 (6 bases). Germline CDR1 is LNHDA and CDR2 is SQIVND (reference sequence). Deletions cut 3 bases from V and 1 base from J, with 12 bases between. This CDR3 is 15 amino acids long. This CDR3 reads CASSIFRGGNYGYTF. The DNA of the CDR3 is TGTGCCAGTAGTATTTTCAGGGGCGGTAACTATGGCTACACCTTC.

This clone was observed a few times. The V and J genes are TRBV12-5 and TRBJ1-1; no reliable D call. The V end was cut by 8 bases, the J end by 4 bases, with 11 bases between. This CDR3 has 12 residues. Germline V gives CDR1 LGHNT, CDR2 FRNRAP. CDR3 nucleotide sequence: TGTGCTAGTAAGGCTGGCGGCACTGAAGCTTTCTTT. It translates to CASKAGGTEAFF.

J is TRBJ2-5 and V is TRBV6-2 or TRBV6-3; D may be TRBD1 (5 bases). Per germline, CDR1 MNHEY and CDR2 SVGEGT. The CDR3 length is 16 residues. V lost 0 bases, J lost 0 bases, and 11 bases lay in between. CDR3 bases: TGTGCCAGCAGTTACTCGAGACAGTCGGACCAAGAGACCCAGTACTTC. This sequence encodes CASSYSRQSDQETQYF.

The chain carries TRBV28 and TRBJ1-2; D is unresolved. V lost 8 bases and J 8 bases, leaving 15 bases between the germline ends. Per germline, CDR1 MDHEN and CDR2 SYDVKM. The CDR3 sequence is 12 residues long. In DNA, the CDR3 is TGTGCCAGCGGGGAGCGTGTCATAGGCTACACCTTC. Its translation is CASGERVIGYTF.

This clone was recorded a few times. The rearrangement joins TRBV3-1 (or the pseudogene TRBV3-2) to TRBJ1-6; D ambiguous. The V end lost 5 bases, the J end lost 6 bases, and 14 bases lay between the germline ends. Germline lookup yields CDR1 LGHDT and CDR2 YNNKEL (reference sequence). This CDR3 is built from 15 residues. The DNA for the CDR3 is TGTGCCAGCAGCTTGGAGGGCCCTGTTAATTCACCCCTCCACTTT. Protein sequence: CASSLEGPVNSPLHF.

The V call is TRBV19, the J call TRBJ2-2, with TRBD1 identical over 8 bases. With V trimmed by 3 bases and J by 4 bases, 7 bases remained unmatched. In germline, CDR1 is LNHDA, CDR2 SQIVND (reference sequence). This CDR3 is built from 16 residues. CDR3 sequence: CASSMVSGGLTGELFF. The CDR3, as DNA: TGTGCCAGTAGTATGGTGTCAGGGGGCCTCACCGGGGAGCTGTTTTTT. Drawing the rest from reference TRBV19 and TRBJ2-2, the complete variable domain is DGGITQSPKYLFRKEGQNVTLSCEQNLNHDAMYWYRQDPGQGLRLIYYSQIVNDFQKGDIAEGYSVSREKKESFPLTVTSAQKNPTAFYLCASSMVSGGLTGELFFGEGSRLTVL.

CDR3 bases: TGTGCCAGCAGTCTAATGCCGGGAAATGAGCAGTTCTTC. This encodes CASSLMPGNEQFF. The chain recombines TRBV27 with TRBJ2-1, with D perhaps matching TRBD2 (5 bases). The germline V and J ends were trimmed by 5 bases and 7 bases, with 12 bases remaining between them. This CDR3 has 13 residues. CDR1 MNHEY and CDR2 SMNVEV come from the germline V gene (reference sequence).

The rearrangement joins TRBV18 to TRBJ2-1; the match to TRBD2 covers 10 bases. Germline CDR1 and CDR2: KGHSH and LQKENI. The CDR3 runs 18 residues. Trimming removed 6 bases from V and 1 base from J; junction bases left unmatched: 12. CDR3 bases: TGTGCCAGCTCGCCTCTCCTAGCGGGGGCCCTATCCTACAATGAGCAGTTCTTC. Its translation: CASSPLLAGALSYNEQFF.

The chain combines TRBV25-1 with TRBJ1-3, with 9 bases matching TRBD1. Germline lookup yields CDR1 MGHDK and CDR2 SYGVNS. This CDR3 spans 14 amino acids. V shed 6 bases and J 3 bases; nucleotides not matched to a gene: 3. CDR3 DNA sequence: TGTGCCAGCAGGGGACAGGGACTTGGAAACACCATATATTTT. This encodes CASRGQGLGNTIYF.

The chain has TRBV2 and TRBJ1-1; no definite D call. The germline V gene has CDR1 SNHLY and CDR2 FYNNEI. V was shortened by 5 bases and J by 0 bases, with 7 bases between the two germline ends. The CDR3 extends over 13 amino acids. The CDR3 spells CASSTEVNTEAFF. CDR3 nucleotide sequence: TGTGCCAGCAGTACCGAGGTGAACACTGAAGCTTTCTTT.

The genes are TRBV5-1 and TRBJ2-3; D call uncertain. This CDR3 comprises 14 residues. CDR1 is SGHRS, CDR2 YFSETQ, per germline. V dropped 0 bases and J dropped 0 bases, with 5 bases sitting between them. The CDR3, as DNA: TGCGCCAGCAGCTTGGGCAGGAGCACAGATACGCAGTATTTT. Its translation is CASSLGRSTDTQYF.

The chain couples TRBV27 to TRBJ2-7; 9 nucleotides align to TRBD1. The length of the CDR3 is 16 residues. V lost 0 bases to trimming and J lost 3 bases; unmatched junction nucleotides: 6. Germline V lookup: CDR1 MNHEY, CDR2 SMNVEV (reference sequence). The chain's CDR3 is CASSLSGTGLVYEQYF. The CDR3 nucleotides are TGTGCCAGCAGTTTATCCGGGACAGGGCTGGTCTACGAGCAGTACTTC.

Points on this clone: Other DNA sequences from this sample encode an identical CDR3 as well. The V and J genes are TRBV7-9 and TRBJ1-1; no clear D. The germline gives CDR1 SEHNR, CDR2 FQNEAQ (reference sequence). Trimming shortened V by 5 bases and J by 4 bases, and 17 bases separated the two germline ends. The CDR3 extends over 15 amino acids. The CDR3, as DNA: TGTGCCAGCAGCCACCAGACGGGTGGTAGCACTGAAGCTTTCTTT. This encodes CASSHQTGGSTEAFF.

The rearrangement uses TRBV6-1 and TRBJ2-2, with TRBD1 matching over 9 bases. This CDR3 has 17 amino acids. The V segment lost 3 bases and the J segment 7 bases; nucleotides outside the gene matches: 12. CDR1 MNHNS and CDR2 SASEGT come from the germline V gene. Written as DNA, the CDR3 is TGTGCCAGCAGTGATCTTCCCGGACAGGGGTTAAACGGGGAGCTGTTTTTT. This sequence encodes CASSDLPGQGLNGELFF.